This entry lists 30 T cell receptor beta chains sequenced from one sample in a study of cytomegalovirus exposure and HLA in healthy donors. PCR involved 60 Vbeta and 13 Jbeta primers. Assay used: immunoSEQ multiplex PCR; TCRdb lists only in-frame clones, some missing. Here the sample spans about 120,000 clones, around three quarters being singletons. Sequenced sample: PBMCs. The receptors stem from a woman in her thirties or forties in good health and CMV-seropositive.

The chain joins TRBV7-6 to TRBJ2-3; D not certain. Germline-derived CDR1 and CDR2 are SGHVS and FNYEAQ. The CDR3 is made up of 14 amino acids. The V and J ends lost 4 bases and 4 bases respectively, with 12 bases between them. The CDR3 sequence is CASSSLVVPDTQYF. DNA of the CDR3: TGTGCCAGCAGCTCCTTAGTGGTCCCAGATACGCAGTATTTT.

The V call is TRBV7-9, the J call TRBJ2-4, with TRBD2 identical over 9 bases. V lost 1 base and J lost 0; bases outside the gene matches: 4. This CDR3 contains 17 residues. CDR1 is SEHNR and CDR2 is FQNEAQ in the germline V gene (reference sequence). Here the CDR3 DNA reads TGTGCCAGCAGCTTAGGCCCTAGCGGGGTAGCCAAAAACATTCAGTACTTC. This codes for CASSLGPSGVAKNIQYF.

The J gene is TRBJ2-3, the V gene TRBV4-2; D gene uncertain. V was trimmed by 0 bases and J by 0 bases, leaving 4 bases between them. Germline CDR1 and CDR2: LGHNA and YNFKEQ. The CDR3 runs to 14 residues. The CDR3 sequence: CASSQDSSTDTQYF. CDR3 nucleotides: TGTGCCAGCAGCCAAGATTCTAGCACAGATACGCAGTATTTT.

V gene TRBV7-9 combines with J gene TRBJ2-7, with 10 nucleotides matching TRBD2. Germline trimming cut 5 bases from V and 1 base from J; bases unmatched to any gene: 2. Germline CDR1 SEHNR, CDR2 FQNEAQ (reference sequence). This CDR3 comprises 14 residues. The CDR3 nucleotides are TGTGCCAGCAGCATTAGCGGGGGGTCCTACGAGCAGTACTTC. Amino acid sequence: CASSISGGSYEQYF.

The chain joins TRBV7-2 to TRBJ2-1; tentative D call: TRBD1 (6 bases). CDR3 length: 12 residues. The V end was cut by 4 bases, the J end by 13 bases, with 14 bases between. Germline V lookup: CDR1 SGHTA, CDR2 FQGNSA. The CDR3 loop reads CASSSTGYRQFF. As DNA, the CDR3 is TGTGCCAGCAGCTCAACAGGGTATAGACAGTTCTTC.

The rearrangement uses TRBV11-2 and TRBJ2-5; 7 nucleotides match TRBD2. CDR1 is SGHAT, CDR2 FQNNGV, per germline. Trimming took 2 bases from V and 4 from J; bases not matched to a gene: 7. The CDR3 is made up of 15 amino acids. The CDR3 bases are TGTGCCAGCAGCTTAAATTCGGCGGGAGTAGAGACCCAGTACTTC. Translated: CASSLNSAGVETQYF.

The chain links TRBV6-1 to TRBJ1-2; 7 bases agree with TRBD1. The trim removed 1 base at V and 4 bases at J, leaving 3 bases unmatched. The CDR3 sequence is 14 residues long. CDR1 and CDR2 from the germline V gene are MNHNS and SASEGT. The CDR3 is CASSEGAGGYGYTF. DNA for the CDR3: TGTGCCAGCAGTGAAGGGGCAGGGGGCTATGGCTACACCTTC.

This clone came up once. This chain links TRBV5-1 with TRBJ1-6; 8 bases align to TRBD1. The V gene end was trimmed by 0 bases and the J gene end by 0 bases; junction bases not matched to a gene: 2. The CDR3 runs 17 residues. Looked up from germline, CDR1 is SGHRS and CDR2 is YFSETQ. CDR3 sequence: CASSLGDRISYNSPLHF. In DNA form, the CDR3 reads TGCGCCAGCAGCTTGGGGGACAGGATCTCCTATAATTCACCCCTCCACTTT.

The V call is TRBV2, the J call TRBJ2-1; 10 nucleotides align to TRBD2. CDR1 and CDR2 from the germline V gene are SNHLY and FYNNEI. The V gene end was trimmed by 10 bases and the J gene end by 0 bases; junction bases not matched to a gene: 12. This CDR3 region has 17 residues. CDR3 in amino acids: CATWGTSGASSYNEQFF. As DNA, the CDR3 is TGTGCCACTTGGGGCACTAGCGGGGCGAGCTCCTACAATGAGCAGTTCTTC.

The rearrangement joins TRBV5-1 to TRBJ2-5; 12 bases are a match to TRBD1. The better agreement between TRBJ2-7 and the DNA end casts doubt on the J call. Germline assignment: CDR1 SGHRS and CDR2 YFSETQ. This CDR3 is built from 15 residues. This CDR3 reads CASSLAGTGGDEQYF. CDR3 coding DNA: TGCGCCAGCAGCTTGGCAGGGACAGGGGGCGACGAGCAGTACTTC.

V and J are TRBV27 and TRBJ2-7, with 7 bases that match TRBD1. Trimming removed 5 bases from V and 2 bases from J; junction bases left unmatched: 3. The CDR3 runs 13 residues. Germline V gives CDR1 MNHEY, CDR2 SMNVEV (reference sequence). In DNA, the CDR3 is TGTGCCAGCAGTCCGGGACAGCCCTACGAGCAGTACTTC. Translated: CASSPGQPYEQYF.

This chain uses TRBV5-8 with TRBJ2-4; D is ambiguous. Trimming pared 3 bases from V and 0 bases from J, leaving 7 bases between. The CDR3 is 14 amino acids. The germline V gene has CDR1 SGHTS and CDR2 YDEGEE. The CDR3 loop is CASSSVKAKNIQYF. CDR3 DNA sequence: TGTGCCAGCAGCTCAGTAAAAGCCAAAAACATTCAGTACTTC.

As DNA, the CDR3 is TGTGCCAGCAGCCAAAGCCTCCGGGAGGGTACTAGCACAGATACGCAGTATTTT. It codes for CASSQSLREGTSTDTQYF. The chain combines TRBV13 with TRBJ2-3, with 8 bases lining up with TRBD2. This CDR3 is 18 amino acids long. The J segment lost 0 bases and the V segment lost 5 bases, leaving 13 bases of the junction unmatched. The V gene's germline CDR1 is PRHDT and CDR2 FYEKMQ (reference sequence).

V gene TRBV2 combines with J gene TRBJ1-2; TRBD1 matches 8 bases. Per the germline V gene, CDR1 is SNHLY and CDR2 is FYNNEI. Losses at the gene ends were 10 bases for V and 8 bases for J; bases not matched to a gene: 12. This CDR3 has 13 residues. In nucleotides, the CDR3 is TGTGCCACCTTGGACAGGGATCGTTACGGCTACACCTTC. Its protein is CATLDRDRYGYTF.

The rearrangement joins TRBV19 to TRBJ2-7; D is perhaps TRBD1 (5 bases). Trimming removed 10 bases from V and 0 bases from J, with 16 bases in between. The CDR3 is 14 residues long. The germline CDR1 and CDR2 sequences are LNHDA and SQIVND (reference sequence). In DNA form, the CDR3 reads TGTGCCACCAGCAGGGCACCGAGCTCCTACGAGCAGTACTTC. Residues: CATSRAPSSYEQYF.

The gene calls are TRBV9 and TRBJ2-7; 7 bases match TRBD1. The CDR3 has 14 amino acids. The germline V gene has CDR1 SGDLS and CDR2 YYNGEE. Losses at the gene ends were 4 bases for V and 3 bases for J; bases not matched to a gene: 7. As DNA, the CDR3 is TGTGCCAGCAGCACCGGGACAGATTTCTACGAGCAGTACTTC. Translated: CASSTGTDFYEQYF.

This clone turned up a few times. The chain uses TRBV27 and TRBJ2-3; D perhaps matches TRBD1 (6 bases). CDR3 length equals 15 residues. V was trimmed by 5 bases and J by 2 bases, leaving 14 bases between them. CDR1 MNHEY and CDR2 SMNVEV come from the germline V gene (reference sequence). The CDR3 protein is CASSSRDTNTDTQYF. CDR3 coding DNA: TGTGCCAGCAGTAGCAGGGACACGAACACAGATACGCAGTATTTT.

The chain is built from TRBV5-1 and TRBJ2-3, with 9 bases matching TRBD2. J lost 6 bases, V lost 0 bases, and 11 bases had no gene match. Germline V lookup: CDR1 SGHRS, CDR2 YFSETQ. This CDR3 spans 17 amino acids. This chain's CDR3 is CASSLAYTGGGADTQYF. Here the CDR3 DNA reads TGCGCCAGCAGCTTGGCCTATACCGGCGGGGGGGCGGATACGCAGTATTTT.

V gene TRBV5-1 combines with J gene TRBJ2-7; perhaps TRBD1 as D (6 bases). Germline CDR1 is SGHRS and CDR2 is YFSETQ. CDR3 length equals 17 residues. V lost 0 bases and J 1 base, leaving 17 bases between the germline ends. The CDR3 reads CASSLGKGTKASYEQYF. The CDR3 nucleotides read TGCGCCAGCAGCTTGGGCAAGGGGACAAAGGCTTCCTACGAGCAGTACTTC.

The chain is built from TRBV5-1 and TRBJ2-5; D uncertain. The J call is uncertain, as TRBJ2-7 better fits the DNA end. The CDR3 runs 15 residues. Per the germline V gene, CDR1 is SGHRS and CDR2 is YFSETQ. The CDR3 nucleotides are TGCGCCAGCAGCTTGGCACGTAGCAGCGCCTACGAGCAGTACTTC. This encodes CASSLARSSAYEQYF.

The chain joins TRBV5-1 to TRBJ2-5; 8 nucleotides agree with TRBD2. The germline V gene encodes CDR1 SGHRS and CDR2 YFSETQ. The CDR3 is 13 amino acids. The V gene end was trimmed by 5 bases and the J gene end by 5 bases; junction bases not matched to a gene: 5. Here the CDR3 reads CASRPGGGETQYF. The CDR3, as DNA: TGCGCCAGCAGGCCGGGAGGGGGGGAGACCCAGTACTTC.

The chain couples TRBV2 to TRBJ2-3; 7 positions agree with TRBD1. Germline V gives CDR1 SNHLY, CDR2 FYNNEI. V shed 6 bases, J shed 9 bases, and the junction held 3 bases outside the gene matches. This CDR3 has 11 residues. The CDR3 sequence: CASSRGSTQYF. DNA of the CDR3: TGTGCCAGCAGCAGGGGGAGCACGCAGTATTTT.

The chain uses TRBV7-2 and TRBJ1-1; TRBD1 agrees at 11 bases. The CDR3 totals 15 residues. The V and J ends lost 5 bases and 5 bases, in that order; junction bases with no gene match: 7. Germline CDR1 reads SGHTA; CDR2 reads FQGNSA. CDR3 coding DNA: TGTGCCAGCAGCGCCTCCGGGACAGGGGGTACTGAAGCTTTCTTT. Translation gives CASSASGTGGTEAFF.

The genes are TRBV2 and TRBJ2-1; TRBD2 agrees at 7 bases. The V segment lost 4 bases and the J segment 3 bases; nucleotides outside the gene matches: 3. CDR3 size: 14 residues. Germline CDR1 SNHLY, CDR2 FYNNEI. This CDR3 reads CASSGWEGYNEQFF. The DNA for the CDR3 is TGTGCCAGCAGTGGGTGGGAGGGCTACAATGAGCAGTTCTTC.

This chain links TRBV29-1 with TRBJ2-3; 13 bases are shared with TRBD2. The length of the CDR3 is 15 residues. J gave up 3 bases and V 3 bases, and 3 bases lay outside the gene matches. Germline values: CDR1 SQVTM, CDR2 ANQGSEA. The CDR3 DNA reads TGCAGCGTTGATGGGACTAGCGGGAAGACAGATACGCAGTATTTT. Protein product: CSVDGTSGKTDTQYF.

The chain combines TRBV30 with TRBJ2-7, with D hard to call. Germline V gene sequence: CDR1 GTSNPN, CDR2 SVGIG (reference sequence). V was cut by 0 bases and J by 6 bases, with 6 bases left in between. The CDR3 is made up of 11 amino acids. CDR3 residues: CAWSVLGEQYF. The CDR3 nucleotides read TGTGCCTGGAGTGTACTTGGCGAGCAGTACTTC.

The chain recombines TRBV7-2 with TRBJ2-1; TRBD1 matches at 8 bases. This CDR3 region has 15 residues. Germline V gene lookup returns CDR1 SGHTA and CDR2 FQGNSA. V lost 5 bases to trimming and J lost 8 bases; unmatched junction nucleotides: 11. As DNA, the CDR3 is TGTGCCAGCAGCCCCTGGACAGGGCAAAGGGATGAGCAGTTCTTC. Amino acids: CASSPWTGQRDEQFF.

The chain carries TRBV5-1 and TRBJ1-1, with D unclear. CDR1 is SGHRS, CDR2 YFSETQ, per germline. V lost 0 bases and J 2 bases, leaving 8 bases between the germline ends. The CDR3 loop spans 14 amino acids. Here the CDR3 reads CASSLGGANTEAFF. The CDR3 DNA reads TGCGCCAGCAGCTTGGGCGGAGCTAACACTGAAGCTTTCTTT.

The V call is TRBV14, the J call TRBJ1-2; TRBD1 might be the D (5 bases). The V end was cut by 5 bases, the J end by 0 bases, with 25 bases between. The CDR3 totals 19 residues. Germline CDR1 reads SGHDN; CDR2 reads FVKESK. The CDR3 region has the DNA TGTGCCAGCAGCACTCGTGGGGGGTCGTCGGCACTAGCTAACTATGGCTACACCTTC. Translating it yields CASSTRGGSSALANYGYTF.

This clone showed up just a few times. The rearrangement uses TRBV7-8 and TRBJ1-5; D may be TRBD1 (6 bases). V was cut by 6 bases and J by 4 bases, with 16 bases left in between. The CDR3 contains 15 residues. Germline V gene sequence: CDR1 SGHVS, CDR2 FQNEAQ. The CDR3 is CASSPRGGLNQPQHF. DNA of the CDR3: TGTGCCAGCAGTCCACGGGGGGGGCTAAATCAGCCCCAGCATTTT.